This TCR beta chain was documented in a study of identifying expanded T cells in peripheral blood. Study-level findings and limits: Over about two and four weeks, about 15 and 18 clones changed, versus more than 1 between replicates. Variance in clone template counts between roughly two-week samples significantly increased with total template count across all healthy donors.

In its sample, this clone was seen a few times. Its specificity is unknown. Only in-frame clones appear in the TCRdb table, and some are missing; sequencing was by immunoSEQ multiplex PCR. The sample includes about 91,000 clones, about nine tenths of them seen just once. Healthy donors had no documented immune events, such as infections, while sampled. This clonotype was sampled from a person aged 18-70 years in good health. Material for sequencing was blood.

The CDR3: CASKGTGDTGELFF. The CDR3 DNA reads TGTGCCAGCAAAGGGACAGGAGACACCGGGGAGCTGTTTTTT. The V call is TRBV6-1, the J call TRBJ2-2; 8 positions agree with TRBD1. Looked up from germline, CDR1 is MNHNS and CDR2 is SASEGT. CDR3 size: 14 residues. With 7 bases clipped from V and 3 bases from J, the junction kept 4 bases outside the gene matches.